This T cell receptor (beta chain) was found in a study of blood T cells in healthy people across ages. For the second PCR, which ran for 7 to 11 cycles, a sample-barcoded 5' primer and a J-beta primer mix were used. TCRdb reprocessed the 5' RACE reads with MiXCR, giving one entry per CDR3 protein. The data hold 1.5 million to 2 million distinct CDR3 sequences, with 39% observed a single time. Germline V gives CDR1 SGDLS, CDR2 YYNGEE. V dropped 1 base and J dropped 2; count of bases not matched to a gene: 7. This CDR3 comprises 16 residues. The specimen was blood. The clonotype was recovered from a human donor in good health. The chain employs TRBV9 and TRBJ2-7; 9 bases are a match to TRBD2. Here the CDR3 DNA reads TGTGCCAGCAGCGTATACGAACTAGCGGGCACCTACGAGCAGTACTTC. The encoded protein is CASSVYELAGTYEQYF.